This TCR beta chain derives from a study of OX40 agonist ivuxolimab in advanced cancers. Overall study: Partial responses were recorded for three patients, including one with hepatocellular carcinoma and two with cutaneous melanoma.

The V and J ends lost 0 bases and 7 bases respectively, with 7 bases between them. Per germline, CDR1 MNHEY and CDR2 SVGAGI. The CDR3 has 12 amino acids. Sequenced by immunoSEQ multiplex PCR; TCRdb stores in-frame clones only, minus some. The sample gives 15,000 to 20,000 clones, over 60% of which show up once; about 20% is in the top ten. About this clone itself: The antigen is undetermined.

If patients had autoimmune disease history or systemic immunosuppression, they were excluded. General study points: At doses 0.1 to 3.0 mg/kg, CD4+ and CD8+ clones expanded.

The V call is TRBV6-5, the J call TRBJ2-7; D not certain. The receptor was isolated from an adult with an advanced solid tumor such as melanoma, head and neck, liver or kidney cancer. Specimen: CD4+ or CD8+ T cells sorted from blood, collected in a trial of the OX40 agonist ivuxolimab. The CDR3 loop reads CASSYSLEEQYF. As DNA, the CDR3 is TGTGCCAGCAGTTACTCGTTGGAAGAGCAGTACTTC.